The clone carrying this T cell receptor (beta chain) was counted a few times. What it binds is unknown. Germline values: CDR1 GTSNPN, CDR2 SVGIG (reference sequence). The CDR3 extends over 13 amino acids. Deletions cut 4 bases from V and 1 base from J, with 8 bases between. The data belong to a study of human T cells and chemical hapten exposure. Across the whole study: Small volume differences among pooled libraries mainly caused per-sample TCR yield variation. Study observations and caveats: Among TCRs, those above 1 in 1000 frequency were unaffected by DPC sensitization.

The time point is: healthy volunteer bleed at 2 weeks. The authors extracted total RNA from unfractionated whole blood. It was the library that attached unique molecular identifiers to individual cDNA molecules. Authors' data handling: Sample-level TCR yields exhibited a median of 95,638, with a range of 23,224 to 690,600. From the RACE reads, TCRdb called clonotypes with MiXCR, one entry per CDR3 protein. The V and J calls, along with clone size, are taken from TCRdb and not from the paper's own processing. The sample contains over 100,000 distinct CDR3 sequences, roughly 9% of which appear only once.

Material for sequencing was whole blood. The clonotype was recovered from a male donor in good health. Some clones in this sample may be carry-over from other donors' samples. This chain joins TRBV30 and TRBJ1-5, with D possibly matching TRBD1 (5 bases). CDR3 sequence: CAWNWDSNQPQHF. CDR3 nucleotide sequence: TGTGCCTGGAATTGGGACAGCAATCAGCCCCAGCATTTT.